These 12 T cell receptor beta chains originate from one sample sequenced in a study of T cells after yellow fever vaccination. TCRdb fed the 5' RACE reads into MiXCR, producing one record per CDR3 protein. The sample comprises some 320,000 distinct CDR3 sequences, 3.5% to 4.5% of which are singletons, and approximately 19% rests with the top ten. Here the sequenced sample was PBMCs, taken 15 days after the yellow fever booster vaccination. These receptors originate from a man in his late teens or twenties who received the YFV17D yellow fever vaccine.

This clonotype has more than one count but fewer than ten. The chain joins TRBV4-3 to TRBJ2-7; 7 nucleotides line up with TRBD1. With 0 bases clipped from V and 1 base from J, the junction kept 6 bases outside the gene matches. Germline values: CDR1 LGHNA, CDR2 YSLEER. This CDR3 is 16 amino acids long. As DNA, the CDR3 is TGCGCCAGCAGCCAAGAGATCGGGACAGCGTCCTACGAGCAGTACGTC. Translating gives CASSQEIGTASYEQYV.

This clonotype turned up a few times. V usage is TRBV6-6 and J usage is TRBJ1-2; D is uncertain. The CDR3 length is 14 residues. V was clipped by 2 bases and J by 1 base, with 8 bases between them. Germline CDR1 MNHNY, CDR2 SVGAGI (reference sequence). The CDR3 loop is CASSYATNNYGYTF. CDR3 coding DNA: TGTGCCAGCAGTTACGCGACAAATAACTATGGCTACACCTTC.

This clonotype was found many times. This chain joins TRBV4-1 and TRBJ1-1; possible D gene TRBD1, 5 bases. V shed 4 bases and J shed 0 bases, with 12 bases lying between them. Germline V gene sequence: CDR1 MGHRA, CDR2 YSYEKL. The CDR3 sequence is 15 residues long. The DNA for the CDR3 is TGCGCCAGCAGCCCAGGGCCGGACATGAACACTGAAGCTTTCTTT. Its translation is CASSPGPDMNTEAFF.

This clonotype was detected many times. The V call is TRBV5-6, the J call TRBJ2-5; the match to TRBD2 covers 10 bases. Per germline, CDR1 SGHDT and CDR2 YYEEEE. V trimming: 1 base; J trimming: 3 bases; junction bases outside the gene matches: 3. The CDR3 has 15 amino acids. The CDR3 sequence is CASSLPSGGEETQYF. The CDR3 DNA reads as TGTGCCAGCAGCTTGCCTAGCGGGGGTGAAGAGACCCAGTACTTC.

Only a few counts were recorded for this clonotype. The chain carries TRBV9 and TRBJ1-2; TRBD1 might be the D (6 bases). The CDR3 covers 13 residues. Germline V gene lookup returns CDR1 SGDLS and CDR2 YYNGEE. Trimming pared 3 bases from V and 7 bases from J, leaving 13 bases between. CDR3 in amino acids: CASSGDDRSGYTF. CDR3 nucleotides: TGTGCCAGCAGCGGGGATGACAGGAGTGGCTACACCTTC.

The rearrangement uses TRBV5-1 and TRBJ2-7; no definite D call. From germline, CDR1 is SGHRS and CDR2 YFSETQ. Trimming took 4 bases from V and 4 from J, leaving 6 bases between them. CDR3 length: 11 residues. The CDR3 region has the DNA TGCGCCAGCAGCCATGCGTACGAGCAGTACTTC. Amino acid sequence: CASSHAYEQYF.

There are a few counts of this clonotype. The V gene is TRBV23-1, the J gene TRBJ2-2; D might be TRBD2 (6 bases). TRBV23-1 is an open reading frame whose function is uncertain. The V end lost 8 bases, the J end lost 0 bases, and 16 bases lay between the germline ends. The CDR3 is 16 residues long. The CDR3: CASHREGLTNTGELFF. The DNA for the CDR3 is TGCGCCAGCCATAGAGAGGGACTGACGAACACCGGGGAGCTGTTTTTT.

This clonotype has a handful of counts. The chain employs TRBV20-1 and TRBJ2-6; possibly TRBD1 for D (5 bases). Trimming stripped 4 bases from V and 4 bases from J, with 11 bases between. Germline lookup yields CDR1 DFQATT and CDR2 SNEGSKA (reference sequence). This CDR3 comprises 14 residues. CDR3 amino acids: CSATGLSGANVLTF. CDR3 nucleotide sequence: TGCAGTGCTACAGGGTTATCCGGGGCCAACGTCCTGACTTTC.

This CDR3 reads CASSGTAGGTDTQYF. The DNA of the CDR3 is TGCGCCAGCAGTGGAACGGCGGGGGGAACAGATACGCAGTATTTT. The V call is TRBV10-1, the J call TRBJ2-3; 8 nucleotides line up with TRBD2. In germline, CDR1 is WNHNN, CDR2 SYGVQD (reference sequence). CDR3 length equals 15 residues. J gave up 3 bases and V 4 bases, and 6 bases lay outside the gene matches.

The chain combines TRBV7-6 with TRBJ2-3, with D tentatively TRBD1 or TRBD2 (6 bases each). This CDR3 contains 20 residues. V lost 5 bases and J 0 bases, leaving 27 bases between the germline ends. Germline V lookup: CDR1 SGHVS, CDR2 FNYEAQ. As DNA, the CDR3 is TGTGCCAGCAGCCAAACCTCCGGGGGCGCAAAATCTTCTAGCACAGATACGCAGTATTTT. It specifies CASSQTSGGAKSSSTDTQYF. Filled out from reference TRBV7-6 and TRBJ2-3, the complete variable domain reads GAGVSQSPRYKVTKRGQDVALRCDPISGHVSLYWYRQALGQGPEFLTYFNYEAQQDKSGLPNDRFSAERPEGSISTLTIQRTEQRDSAMYRCASSQTSGGAKSSSTDTQYFGPGTRLTVL.

This clonotype showed up just a few times. V is TRBV29-1 and J is TRBJ1-4; a weak D match, TRBD1 (5 bases). The CDR3 totals 15 residues. Trimming took off 7 bases at V and 2 bases at J, with 17 bases between the two ends. Germline V gene sequence: CDR1 SQVTM, CDR2 ANQGSEA. CDR3 in amino acids: CSGGDRGRTNEKLFF. The CDR3 region has the DNA TGCAGCGGCGGAGACCGGGGGAGGACTAATGAAAAACTGTTTTTT.

The table lists this clonotype with a few counts. The chain joins TRBV11-2 to TRBJ2-1; D call uncertain. V lost 5 bases and J 4 bases, leaving 6 bases between the germline ends. The CDR3 runs to 12 residues. CDR1 is SGHAT and CDR2 is FQNNGV in the germline V gene. This chain's CDR3 is CASSKEYNEQFF. The CDR3 DNA reads as TGTGCCAGCAGCAAAGAATACAATGAGCAGTTCTTC.